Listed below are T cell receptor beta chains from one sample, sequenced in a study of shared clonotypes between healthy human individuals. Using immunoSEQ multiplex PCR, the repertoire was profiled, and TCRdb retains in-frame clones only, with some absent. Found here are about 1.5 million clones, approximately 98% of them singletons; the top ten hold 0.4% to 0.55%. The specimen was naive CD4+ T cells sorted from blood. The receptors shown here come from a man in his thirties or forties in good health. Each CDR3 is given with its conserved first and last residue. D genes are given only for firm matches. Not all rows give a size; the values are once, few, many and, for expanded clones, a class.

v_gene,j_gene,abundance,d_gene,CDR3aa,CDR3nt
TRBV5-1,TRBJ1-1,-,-,CASSTGRTVEAFF,TGCGCCAGCAGCACAGGACGCACCGTGGAAGCTTTCTTT
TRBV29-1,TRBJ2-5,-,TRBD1,CSVRTLGTEQETQYF,TGCAGCGTTAGGACGCTTGGGACAGAACAAGAGACCCAGTACTTC
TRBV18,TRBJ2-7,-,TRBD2,CASSPGTSGIYEQYF,TGTGCCAGCTCACCAGGGACTAGCGGGATTTACGAGCAGTACTTC
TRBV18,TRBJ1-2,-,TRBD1,CASSSRGRGQNYGYTF,TGTGCCAGCTCAAGCCGGGGCAGGGGGCAAAACTATGGCTACACCTTC
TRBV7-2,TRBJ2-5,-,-,CASSPPGLSWKTQYF,TGTGCCAGCAGCCCCCCGGGACTGAGCTGGAAGACCCAGTACTTC
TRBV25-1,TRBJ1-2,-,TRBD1,CASKALGGPLGGYTF,TGTGCCAGCAAAGCCCTAGGGGGCCCCCTTGGTGGCTACACCTTC
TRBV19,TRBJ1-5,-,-,CASSMSTAGDFQHF,TGTGCCAGTAGTATGAGTACAGCAGGGGATTTCCAGCATTTT
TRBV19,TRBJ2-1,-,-,CASSISERSNEQFF,TGTGCCAGTAGTATCAGTGAGCGGTCGAATGAGCAGTTCTTC
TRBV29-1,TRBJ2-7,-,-,CSVRGPYEQYF,TGCAGCGTTCGGGGTCCCTACGAGCAGTACTTC
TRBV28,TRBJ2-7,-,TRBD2,CASSLAGDSYEQYF,TGTGCCAGCAGTTTAGCGGGAGACTCCTACGAGCAGTACTTC
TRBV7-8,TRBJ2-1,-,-,CALWDGRGNEQFF,TGTGCCTTATGGGACGGACGAGGCAATGAGCAGTTCTTC
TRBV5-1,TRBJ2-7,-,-,CASSLDPRSSYEQYF,TGCGCCAGCAGCCTAGACCCCCGGAGCTCCTACGAGCAGTACTTC
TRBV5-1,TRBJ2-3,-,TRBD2,CASSSMASGGDTQYF,TGCGCCAGCAGCTCGATGGCTAGCGGGGGGGATACGCAGTATTTT
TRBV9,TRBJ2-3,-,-,CASSAYPTGISSTDTQYF,TGTGCCAGCAGCGCGTACCCCACTGGGATCTCTAGCACAGATACGCAGTATTTT
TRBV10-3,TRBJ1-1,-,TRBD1,CAISNTGGVGNTEAFF,TGTGCCATCAGTAATACAGGGGGCGTGGGGAACACTGAAGCTTTCTTT
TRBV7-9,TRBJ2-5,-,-,CASSLGKGWGVETQYF,TGTGCCAGCAGCTTAGGAAAGGGTTGGGGAGTGGAGACCCAGTACTTC
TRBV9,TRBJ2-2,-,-,CASSVQAANTGELFF,TGTGCCAGCAGCGTACAAGCGGCCAACACCGGGGAGCTGTTTTTT
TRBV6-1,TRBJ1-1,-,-,CASSRQENTEAFF,TGTGCCAGCAGTCGACAGGAGAACACTGAAGCTTTCTTT
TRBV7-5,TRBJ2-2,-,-,CVRSPDTCKNTGELFF,TGTGTCAGAAGCCCCGACACCTGTAAGAACACCGGGGAGCTGTTTTTT
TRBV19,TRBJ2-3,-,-,CASSIRRTDTQYF,TGTGCCAGTAGTATTCGGCGGACAGATACGCAGTATTTT
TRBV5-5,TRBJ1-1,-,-,CASSLGMNTEAFF,TGTGCCAGCAGCTTGGGTATGAACACTGAAGCTTTCTTT
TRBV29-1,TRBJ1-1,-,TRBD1,CSVEDRGQFNTEAFF,TGCAGCGTTGAAGATCGGGGACAGTTTAACACTGAAGCTTTCTTT
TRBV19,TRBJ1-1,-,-,CASSIRVNTEAFF,TGTGCCAGTAGTATCAGGGTGAACACTGAAGCTTTCTTT
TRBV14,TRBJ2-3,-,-,CASSQDPLLDTQYF,TGTGCCAGCAGCCAAGATCCCCTTCTGGATACGCAGTATTTT
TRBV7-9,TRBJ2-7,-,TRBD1,CASSWTGGSYEQYF,TGTGCCAGCAGCTGGACAGGGGGGTCCTACGAGCAGTACTTC
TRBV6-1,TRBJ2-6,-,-,CASRTGANVLTF,TGTGCCAGCAGGACCGGGGCCAACGTCCTGACTTTC
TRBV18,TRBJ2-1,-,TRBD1,CASSRDWTGGNEQFF,TGTGCCAGCTCACGCGACTGGACAGGGGGGAATGAGCAGTTCTTC
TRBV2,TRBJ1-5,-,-,CASSERTALSGPQHF,TGTGCCAGCAGTGAACGGACTGCCTTATCGGGGCCCCAGCATTTT
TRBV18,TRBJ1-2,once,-,CASSPPGSSRGYTF,TGTGCCAGCTCACCACCGGGCAGTTCTCGGGGCTACACCTTC
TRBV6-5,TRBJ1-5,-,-,CASSYGSLNQPQHF,TGTGCCAGCAGTTACGGCAGCCTCAATCAGCCCCAGCATTTT
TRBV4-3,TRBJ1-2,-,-,CASSLTPGAQIGYTF,TGCGCCAGCAGCCTAACACCGGGGGCGCAGATTGGCTACACCTTC
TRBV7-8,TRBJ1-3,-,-,CASSLFSYRDSGNTIYF,TGTGCCAGCAGCTTATTCTCTTACAGGGACTCTGGAAACACCATATATTTT
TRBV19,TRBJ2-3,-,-,CASSIQGRTDTQYF,TGTGCCAGTAGTATACAGGGACGCACAGATACGCAGTATTTT
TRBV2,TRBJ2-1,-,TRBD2,CASSDTSGSSYNEQFF,TGTGCCAGCAGCGACACTAGCGGGAGCTCCTACAATGAGCAGTTCTTC
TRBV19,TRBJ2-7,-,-,CASSIFQRSYEQYF,TGTGCCAGTAGTATCTTCCAGAGGTCCTACGAGCAGTACTTC
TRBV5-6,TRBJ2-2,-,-,CASSLSPVTRITGELFF,TGTGCCAGCAGCTTGTCCCCTGTGACTAGAATCACCGGGGAGCTGTTTTTT
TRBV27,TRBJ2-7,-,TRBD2,CASREPGLAAEQYF,TGTGCCAGCAGGGAACCGGGACTAGCAGCCGAGCAGTACTTC
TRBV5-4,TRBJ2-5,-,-,CASSHRDLHETQYF,TGTGCCAGCAGTCACCGGGACCTGCACGAGACCCAGTACTTC
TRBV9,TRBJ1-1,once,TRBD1,CASSVDVTGAAFF,TGTGCCAGCAGCGTAGATGTCACAGGGGCAGCTTTCTTT
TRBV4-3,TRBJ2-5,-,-,CASSQDLGLGNQETQYF,TGCGCCAGCAGCCAAGACCTAGGGTTAGGTAACCAAGAGACCCAGTACTTC
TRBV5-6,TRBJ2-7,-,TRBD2,CASSVPLADSYEQYF,TGTGCCAGCAGCGTCCCACTAGCGGACTCCTACGAGCAGTACTTC
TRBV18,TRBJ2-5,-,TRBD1,CASSRRTGRQETQYF,TGTGCCAGCTCCCGGAGGACAGGGCGTCAAGAGACCCAGTACTTC
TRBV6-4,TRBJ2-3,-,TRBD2,CASSVLAGGGADTQYF,TGTGCCAGCAGTGTACTAGCGGGAGGGGGCGCAGATACGCAGTATTTT
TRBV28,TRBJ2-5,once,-,CASRGPTQETQYF,TGTGCCAGCAGAGGACCGACCCAAGAGACCCAGTACTTC
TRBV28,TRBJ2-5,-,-,CASSRDISTMGETQYF,TGTGCCAGCAGCCGGGACATCAGTACGATGGGGGAGACCCAGTACTTC
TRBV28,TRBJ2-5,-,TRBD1,CASSSAGTGIETQYF,TGTGCCAGCAGTTCAGCCGGGACAGGGATAGAGACCCAGTACTTC
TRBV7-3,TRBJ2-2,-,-,CASSLGSNTGELFF,TGTGCCAGCAGCTTAGGCTCGAACACCGGGGAGCTGTTTTTT
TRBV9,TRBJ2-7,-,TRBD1,CASSEGQGGTRYF,TGTGCCAGCAGCGAAGGACAGGGTGGCACACGGTACTTC
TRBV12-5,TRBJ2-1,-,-,CASGSGVSTRNEQFF,TGTGCTAGTGGTTCAGGGGTGTCGACGCGGAATGAGCAGTTCTTC
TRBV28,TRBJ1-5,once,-,CASSFQRGQPQHF,TGTGCCAGCAGTTTTCAGAGGGGGCAGCCCCAGCATTTT
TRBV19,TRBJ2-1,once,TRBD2,CASSPTSVSSYNEQFF,TGTGCCAGTAGTCCAACTAGCGTTAGCTCCTACAATGAGCAGTTCTTC
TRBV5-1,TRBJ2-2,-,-,CASSLGNANTGELFF,TGCGCCAGCAGCTTGGGAAACGCGAACACCGGGGAGCTGTTTTTT
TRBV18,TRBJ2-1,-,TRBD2,CASSPKRERKGPNEQFF,TGTGCCAGCTCACCGAAGCGGGAGAGAAAGGGGCCCAATGAGCAGTTCTTC
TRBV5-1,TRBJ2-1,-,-,CASRLVLGSGTLEQFF,TGCGCCAGCAGACTCGTTTTGGGTTCTGGTACGCTTGAGCAGTTCTTC
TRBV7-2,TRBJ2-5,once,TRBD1,CASSRTGGETQYF,TGTGCCAGCAGCAGAACAGGGGGGGAGACCCAGTACTTC
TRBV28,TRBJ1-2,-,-,CATSGVGINYGYTF,TGTGCCACCTCGGGGGTGGGAATAAACTATGGCTACACCTTC
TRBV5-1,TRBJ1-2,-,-,CASTEHGSNYGYTF,TGCGCCAGCACCGAGCATGGGAGTAACTATGGCTACACCTTC